The table lists the clone carrying this TCR beta chain with many counts. The CDR3 extends over 13 amino acids. Germline V gives CDR1 LGHNA, CDR2 YNFKEQ. V shed 0 bases and J shed 4 bases, with 7 bases lying between them. The data were obtained in a study of human T cells and chemical hapten exposure. Time point indicated: patch test 1, 2 weeks after DPC sensitization. The sample's treatment: therapeutic diphenylcyclopropenone sensitization with weekly scalp DPC. MiXCR, run by TCRdb on the RACE reads, gives a single entry per CDR3 protein. Among 340,000 or so distinct CDR3 sequences, roughly 6.9% were seen once, and the ten largest hold approximately 8.9%.

The sequence was obtained from a woman under 30 with alopecia areata. Some clones in this sample may be carry-over from other donors' samples. Here the sequenced sample was whole blood, taken in connection with sensitization to the hapten diphenylcyclopropenone (DPC). The V gene is TRBV4-2, the J gene TRBJ2-7; D gene ambiguous. The CDR3 DNA is TGTGCCAGCAGCCAAGATGCCCGTTACGAGCAGTACTTC. This sequence encodes CASSQDARYEQYF.